A single sample is the source of the 12 T cell receptor beta chains below, sequenced in a study of cytomegalovirus exposure and HLA in healthy donors. PCR was performed using 60 Vbeta and 13 Jbeta primers. Assay used: immunoSEQ multiplex PCR; TCRdb lists only in-frame clones, some missing. Of over 100,000 clones in the sample, approximately 79% were seen once. Input material: PBMCs. All receptors come from a man in his 60s in good health and CMV-seropositive.

The chain uses TRBV4-1 and TRBJ1-1; 9 nucleotides line up with TRBD1. This CDR3 is 15 amino acids long. V dropped 3 bases and J dropped 2; count of bases not matched to a gene: 4. CDR1 and CDR2 (germline): MGHRA, YSYEKL. CDR3 nucleotides: TGCGCCAGCAGCCACGCGGGACAGGGCAACACTGAAGCTTTCTTT. Its translation: CASSHAGQGNTEAFF.

The chain links TRBV15 to TRBJ2-2, with D perhaps TRBD1 (6 bases). The germline CDR1 and CDR2 sequences are LNHNV and YYDKDF (reference sequence). V lost 0 bases to trimming and J lost 2 bases, with 13 bases between them. CDR3 size: 17 residues. CDR3 DNA: TGTGCCACCAGCAGAGATTTAGGGGGACCTAACACCGGGGAGCTGTTTTTT. Protein product: CATSRDLGGPNTGELFF.

This clone came up once. This rearrangement joins TRBV5-1 to TRBJ2-5, with TRBD2 identical over 7 bases. J gave up 2 bases and V 3 bases, and 7 bases lay outside the gene matches. CDR3 length equals 15 residues. The germline gives CDR1 SGHRS, CDR2 YFSETQ. The CDR3 loop is CASSYSGRGQETQYF. Written as DNA, the CDR3 is TGCGCCAGCAGCTATTCAGGGAGGGGACAAGAGACCCAGTACTTC.

In its sample, this clone was seen a few times. The chain employs TRBV5-1 and TRBJ2-1; 11 bases agree with TRBD2. Germline trimming cut 4 bases from V and 4 bases from J; bases unmatched to any gene: 7. The CDR3 sequence is 16 residues long. Germline loops: CDR1 SGHRS, CDR2 YFSETQ. CDR3 loop: CASSPRASGGYNEQFF. Here the CDR3 DNA reads TGCGCCAGCAGCCCGAGGGCTAGCGGGGGGTACAATGAGCAGTTCTTC.

The gene calls are TRBV5-1 and TRBJ2-7, with D possibly TRBD1 on 5 matching bases. CDR3 length equals 14 residues. The germline gives CDR1 SGHRS, CDR2 YFSETQ. V dropped 2 bases and J dropped 6 bases, with 15 bases sitting between them. CDR3 coding DNA: TGCGCCAGCAGCTTTTCACAGGACCCTAGCGAGCAGTACTTC. Translation: CASSFSQDPSEQYF.

Notes on this clone: The junction shows a germline mismatch at one end, possibly a read error. The rearrangement uses TRBV4-2 and TRBJ1-2; D not certain. The CDR3 is 15 amino acids. Germline assignment: CDR1 LGHNA and CDR2 YNFKEQ. The CDR3 reads CASSQDGNSGKGYIF. The CDR3 region has the DNA TGTGCCAGCAGCCAAGATGGAAACAGCGGAAAAGGCTACATCTTC.

This clone was found once. The sample holds other DNA sequences that translate to the same CDR3. V is TRBV6-5 and J is TRBJ2-7, with 9 bases aligning to TRBD2. The CDR3 extends over 16 amino acids. Germline lookup yields CDR1 MNHEY and CDR2 SVGAGI. Unmatched junction bases numbered 3, after V lost 0 bases and J lost 0 bases. This CDR3 reads CASSYSSGGSSYEQYF. Written as DNA, the CDR3 is TGTGCCAGCAGTTACTCTAGCGGGGGTAGCTCCTACGAGCAGTACTTC.

V gene TRBV5-1 combines with J gene TRBJ1-1; the match to TRBD1 covers 8 bases. Germline-derived CDR1 and CDR2 are SGHRS and YFSETQ. CDR3 length equals 12 residues. V dropped 8 bases and J dropped 4; count of bases not matched to a gene: 4. CDR3 in DNA: TGCGCCAGTCATGACAGGGGCACTGAAGCTTTCTTT. Residues: CASHDRGTEAFF.

Concerning this clone: Other DNA variants within this sample encode the same CDR3. The chain has TRBV11-2 and TRBJ2-5; TRBD2 matches at 9 bases. Trimming cost V 3 bases and J 5 bases; bases outside gene matches: 4. The CDR3 totals 14 residues. Per the germline V gene, CDR1 is SGHAT and CDR2 is FQNNGV. The CDR3 DNA is TGTGCCAGCAGCTTGAGCGGGGGGCGGGAGACCCAGTACTTC. Its protein is CASSLSGGRETQYF.

V gene TRBV9 combines with J gene TRBJ1-1; 7 nucleotides line up with TRBD1. The CDR3 contains 13 residues. Germline CDR1 SGDLS, CDR2 YYNGEE. The trim removed 3 bases at V and 4 bases at J, leaving 3 bases unmatched. CDR3 DNA sequence: TGTGCCAGCAGCGAGGGGACAGCCACTGAAGCTTTCTTT. This codes for CASSEGTATEAFF.

Note on this clone: The conserved phenylalanine or tryptophan is not found at the CDR3 terminus, so this likely reflects a read error. Because the CDR3's place on the DNA is in doubt, the DNA is left out and the CDR3 is given as listed by TCRdb. The rearrangement links TRBV14 to TRBJ2-7; TRBD1 is the table's D call and was not checked against the DNA. The CDR3 spans 11 amino acids, including both terminal residues. Germline CDR1 SGHDN, CDR2 FVKESK. The CDR3 region is CASSHRDRPTS.

CDR3 DNA: TGTGCCAGCAGCTTAGGGTGGGGGGAAGGCAATGAGCAGTTCTTC. Protein sequence: CASSLGWGEGNEQFF. The gene calls are TRBV7-8 and TRBJ2-1, with D possibly matching TRBD2 (6 bases). V was shortened by 1 base and J by 6 bases, with 13 bases between the two germline ends. The CDR3 covers 15 residues. The V gene's germline CDR1 is SGHVS and CDR2 FQNEAQ.